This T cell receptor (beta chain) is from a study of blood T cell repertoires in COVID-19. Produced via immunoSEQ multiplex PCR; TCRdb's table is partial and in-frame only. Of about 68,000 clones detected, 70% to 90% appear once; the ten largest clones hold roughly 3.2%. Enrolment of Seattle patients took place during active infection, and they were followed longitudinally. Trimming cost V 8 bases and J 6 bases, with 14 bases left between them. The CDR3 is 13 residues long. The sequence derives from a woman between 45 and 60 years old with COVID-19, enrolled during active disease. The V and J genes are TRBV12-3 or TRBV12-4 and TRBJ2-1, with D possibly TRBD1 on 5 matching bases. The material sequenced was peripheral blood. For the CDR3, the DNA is TGTGCCAGCGGACCCGAAAGGGGCAATGAGCAGTTCTTC. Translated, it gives CASGPERGNEQFF.